What follows are 15 T cell receptor beta chains derived from one specimen sequenced in a study of OX40 agonist ivuxolimab in advanced cancers. The method was immunoSEQ multiplex PCR; TCRdb's version includes in-frame clones alone and lacks a portion of them. The data contain about 76,000 clones, 75% to 90% of them singletons. The source material was CD4+ or CD8+ T cells sorted from blood, sampled in a trial of the OX40 agonist ivuxolimab. These receptor sequences come from an adult with an advanced solid tumor such as melanoma, head and neck, liver or kidney cancer.

The J gene is TRBJ1-2, the V gene TRBV25-1; TRBD1 is a possible D gene (6 bases). V was trimmed by 8 bases and J by 6 bases, leaving 16 bases between them. The CDR3 runs to 13 residues. From germline, CDR1 is MGHDK and CDR2 SYGVNS. The chain's CDR3 is CASSGGGWHGYTF. The CDR3 DNA reads TGTGCCAGCTCGGGAGGGGGATGGCATGGCTACACCTTC.

The chain is built from TRBV18 and TRBJ1-2; TRBD1 is a possible D gene (5 bases). The CDR3 runs 17 residues. With 2 bases removed from V and 0 bases from J, the gap between germline ends came to 16 bases. CDR1 is KGHSH, CDR2 LQKENI, per germline. The CDR3 loop is CASSPEGLANTNYGYTF. DNA for the CDR3: TGTGCCAGCTCACCAGAGGGGTTGGCCAATACTAACTATGGCTACACCTTC.

The chain recombines TRBV6-1 with TRBJ2-7; perhaps TRBD2 as D (5 bases). The V and J ends lost 4 bases and 3 bases respectively, with 13 bases between them. This CDR3 contains 14 residues. Germline V gives CDR1 MNHNS, CDR2 SASEGT. CDR3 sequence: CASSVDIAIYEQYF. CDR3 in DNA: TGTGCCAGCAGTGTTGACATAGCGATCTACGAGCAGTACTTC.

The chain links TRBV7-2 to TRBJ2-7; D is unclear. V was trimmed by 1 base and J by 6 bases, leaving 7 bases between them. This CDR3 has 12 amino acids. From germline, CDR1 is SGHTA and CDR2 FQGNSA. CDR3 nucleotide sequence: TGTGCCAGCAGCTTAGAAGTACGCGAGCAGTACTTC. Translation: CASSLEVREQYF.

This chain connects TRBV10-2 to TRBJ2-5; possibly TRBD2 for D (6 bases). The J call is doubtful: the DNA matches TRBJ2-7 better. Germline CDR1 WSHSY, CDR2 SAAADI. The CDR3 covers 14 residues. CDR3 amino acids: CASTRDLYSYEQYF. CDR3 sequence (DNA): TGCGCCAGCACACGGGACTTGTACTCCTACGAGCAGTACTTC.

This clone was observed a single time. This sequence joins TRBV6-6 and TRBJ1-1; TRBD1 is a possible D gene (5 bases). The length of the CDR3 is 15 residues. V lost 1 base to trimming and J lost 0 bases, with 9 bases between them. Germline V lookup: CDR1 MNHNY, CDR2 SVGAGI (reference sequence). CDR3 protein: CASSYLGPMNTEAFF. The CDR3 DNA is TGTGCCAGCAGTTACTTGGGACCGATGAACACTGAAGCTTTCTTT.

V gene TRBV2 combines with J gene TRBJ2-2; D is uncertain. V lost 2 bases to trimming and J lost 1 base, with 8 bases between them. The CDR3 is made up of 15 amino acids. From germline, CDR1 is SNHLY and CDR2 FYNNEI. DNA of the CDR3: TGTGCCAGCAGTGAACTAGATAAGAACACCGGGGAGCTGTTTTTT. As protein: CASSELDKNTGELFF.

This clone has more than one count but fewer than ten. This rearrangement joins TRBV10-1 to TRBJ2-7, with 8 bases fitting TRBD2. The CDR3 is 14 residues long. Germline CDR1 is WNHNN and CDR2 is SYGVQD (reference sequence). Trimming took 4 bases from V and 0 from J; bases not matched to a gene: 2. In nucleotides, the CDR3 is TGCGCCAGCAGTGGGAGCGGGAGCTCCTACGAGCAGTACTTC. The encoded protein is CASSGSGSSYEQYF.

The CDR3 protein is CAISETGNTEAFF. The CDR3 DNA reads TGTGCCATCAGTGAGACCGGAAACACTGAAGCTTTCTTT. The gene calls are TRBV10-3 and TRBJ1-1; D remains ambiguous. Germline-derived CDR1 and CDR2 are ENHRY and SYGVKD. Between the trimmed V and J ends, which lost 2 bases and 2 bases, there was a span of 6 bases. The CDR3 covers 13 residues.

This chain uses TRBV5-1 with TRBJ2-5; 11 bases line up with TRBD2. Trimming removed 7 bases from V and 3 bases from J; junction bases left unmatched: 5. In germline, CDR1 is SGHRS, CDR2 YFSETQ. CDR3 size: 14 residues. CDR3 in amino acids: CASAPGLAEETQYF. The DNA of the CDR3 is TGCGCCAGCGCACCGGGACTAGCGGAAGAGACCCAGTACTTC. The entire variable domain, with the rest obtained from reference TRBV5-1 and TRBJ2-5, is as follows: KAGVTQTPRYLIKTRGQQVTLSCSPISGHRSVSWYQQTPGQGLQFLFEYFSETQRNKGNFPGRFSGRQFSNSRSEMNVSTLELGDSALYLCASAPGLAEETQYFGPGTRLLVL.

V is TRBV5-1 and J is TRBJ2-7, with 8 bases aligning to TRBD1. The CDR3 is 16 residues long. Germline CDR1 and CDR2: SGHRS and YFSETQ. The V and J ends lost 0 bases and 0 bases, in that order; junction bases with no gene match: 5. As DNA, the CDR3 is TGCGCCAGCAGCTTGGCCCCGGGACAGGCCTCCTACGAGCAGTACTTC. This codes for CASSLAPGQASYEQYF.

The chain is built from TRBV29-1 and TRBJ2-3, with a weak D call TRBD2 (5 bases). V lost 7 bases to trimming and J lost 3 bases, with 5 bases between them. The CDR3 has 10 amino acids. Germline V CDR1 and CDR2: SQVTM, ANQGSEA. The CDR3 here is CSGGTDTQYF. The CDR3 coding sequence is TGCAGCGGCGGGACAGATACGCAGTATTTT.

The CDR3 spells CATSSLTGKNQPQHF. CDR3 in DNA: TGTGCCACCAGCAGCCTGACAGGGAAAAATCAGCCCCAGCATTTT. The chain employs TRBV15 and TRBJ1-5, with 7 positions matching TRBD1. The germline gives CDR1 LNHNV, CDR2 YYDKDF (reference sequence). V shed 3 bases, J shed 4 bases, and the junction held 6 bases outside the gene matches. This CDR3 is 15 amino acids long.

This chain joins TRBV28 and TRBJ2-3, with D tentatively TRBD1 (6 bases). Germline loops: CDR1 MDHEN, CDR2 SYDVKM. The CDR3 length is 16 residues. Trimming left V 6 bases short and J 1 base short, with 17 bases between. The CDR3 sequence is CASRSSQGWGTDTQYF. Written as DNA, the CDR3 is TGTGCCAGCAGATCCTCACAGGGATGGGGCACAGATACGCAGTATTTT.

V and J are TRBV7-3 and TRBJ2-7; D is unresolved. Germline assignment: CDR1 SGHTA and CDR2 FQGTGA. Trimming stripped 5 bases from V and 4 bases from J, with 18 bases between. The CDR3 length is 15 residues. The CDR3 DNA reads TGTGCCAGCAGCAGGACGGCGGAAGAACCTTACGAGCAGTACTTC. It translates to CASSRTAEEPYEQYF.